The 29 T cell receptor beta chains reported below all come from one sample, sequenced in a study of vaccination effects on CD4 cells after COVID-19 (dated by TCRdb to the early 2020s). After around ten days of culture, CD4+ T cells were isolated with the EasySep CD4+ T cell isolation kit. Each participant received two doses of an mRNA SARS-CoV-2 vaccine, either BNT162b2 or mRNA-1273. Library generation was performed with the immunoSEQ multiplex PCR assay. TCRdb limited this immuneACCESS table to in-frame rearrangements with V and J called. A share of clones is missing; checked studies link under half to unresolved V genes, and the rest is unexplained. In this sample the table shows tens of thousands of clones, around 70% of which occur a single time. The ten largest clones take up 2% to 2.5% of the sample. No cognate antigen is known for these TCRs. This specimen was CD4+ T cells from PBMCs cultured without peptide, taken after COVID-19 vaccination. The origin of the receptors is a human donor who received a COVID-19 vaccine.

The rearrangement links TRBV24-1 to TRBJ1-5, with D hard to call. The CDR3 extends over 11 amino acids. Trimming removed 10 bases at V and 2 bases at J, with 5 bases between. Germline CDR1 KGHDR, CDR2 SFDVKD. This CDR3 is CATMRNQPQHF. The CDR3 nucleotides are TGTGCCACGATGCGCAATCAGCCCCAGCATTTT.

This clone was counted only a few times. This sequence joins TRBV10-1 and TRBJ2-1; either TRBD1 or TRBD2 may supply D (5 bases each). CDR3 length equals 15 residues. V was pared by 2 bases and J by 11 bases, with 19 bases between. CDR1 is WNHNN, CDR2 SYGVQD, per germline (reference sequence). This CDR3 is CASSEDLRGTFKQFF. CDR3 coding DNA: TGCGCCAGCAGTGAGGACCTACGGGGCACCTTTAAGCAGTTCTTC.

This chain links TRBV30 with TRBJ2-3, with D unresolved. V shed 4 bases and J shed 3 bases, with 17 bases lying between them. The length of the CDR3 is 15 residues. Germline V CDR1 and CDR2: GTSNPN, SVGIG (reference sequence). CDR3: CAWKAERRWTDTQYF. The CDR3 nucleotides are TGTGCCTGGAAGGCCGAAAGGCGTTGGACAGATACGCAGTATTTT. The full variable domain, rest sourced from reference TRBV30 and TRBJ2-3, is SQTIHQWPATLVQPVGSPLSLECTVEGTSNPNLYWYRQAAGRGLQLLFYSVGIGQISSEVPQNLSASRPQDRQFILSSKKLLLSDSGFYLCAWKAERRWTDTQYFGPGTRLTVL.

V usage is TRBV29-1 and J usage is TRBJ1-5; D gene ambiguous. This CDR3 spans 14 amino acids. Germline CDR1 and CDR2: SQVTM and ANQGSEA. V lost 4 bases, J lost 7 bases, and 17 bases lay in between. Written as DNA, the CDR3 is TGCAGCGTTGGAATCGGTGGGCAAGGGCAGCCCCAGCATTTT. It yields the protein CSVGIGGQGQPQHF.

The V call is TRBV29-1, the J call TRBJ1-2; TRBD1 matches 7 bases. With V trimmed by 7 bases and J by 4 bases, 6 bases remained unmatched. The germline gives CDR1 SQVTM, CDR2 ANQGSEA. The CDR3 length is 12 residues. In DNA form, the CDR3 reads TGCAGCGGGGGGAGGGGGCTCTATGGCTACACCTTC. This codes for CSGGRGLYGYTF.

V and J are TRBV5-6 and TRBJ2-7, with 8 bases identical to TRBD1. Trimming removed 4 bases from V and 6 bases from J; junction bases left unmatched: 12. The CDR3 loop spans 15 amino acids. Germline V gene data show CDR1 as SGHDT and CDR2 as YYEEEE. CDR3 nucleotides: TGTGCCAGCAGCGCGCGGACAGGGCGGTATGGCGAGCAGTACGTC. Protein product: CASSARTGRYGEQYV.

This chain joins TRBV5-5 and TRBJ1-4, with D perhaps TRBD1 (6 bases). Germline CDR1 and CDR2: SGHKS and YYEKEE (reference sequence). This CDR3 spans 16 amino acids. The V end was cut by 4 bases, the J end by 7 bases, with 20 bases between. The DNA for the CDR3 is TGTGCCAGCAGCCCCTCAAAAGGGGGGACTCGTGAAAAACTGTTTTTT. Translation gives CASSPSKGGTREKLFF.

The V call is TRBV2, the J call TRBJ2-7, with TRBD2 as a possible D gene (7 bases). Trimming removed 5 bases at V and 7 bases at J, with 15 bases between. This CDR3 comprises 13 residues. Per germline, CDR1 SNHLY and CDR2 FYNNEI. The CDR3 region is CASSWRGPGEQYV. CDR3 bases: TGTGCCAGCAGTTGGCGGGGGCCGGGGGAGCAGTACGTC.

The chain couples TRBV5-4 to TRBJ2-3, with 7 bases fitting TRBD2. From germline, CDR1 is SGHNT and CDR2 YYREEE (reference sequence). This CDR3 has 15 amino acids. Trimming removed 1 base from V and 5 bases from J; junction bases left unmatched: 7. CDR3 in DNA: TGTGCCAGCAGCTTGCCGAAAACGGGGGGAGATACGCAGTATTTT. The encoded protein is CASSLPKTGGDTQYF.

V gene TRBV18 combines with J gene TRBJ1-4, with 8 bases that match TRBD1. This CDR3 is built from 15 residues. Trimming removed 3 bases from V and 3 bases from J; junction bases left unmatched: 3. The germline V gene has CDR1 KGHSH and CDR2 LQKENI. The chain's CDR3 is CASSPGQGSNEKLFF. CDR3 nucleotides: TGTGCCAGCTCACCTGGACAGGGCTCTAATGAAAAACTGTTTTTT. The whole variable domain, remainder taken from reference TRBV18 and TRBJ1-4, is NAGVMQNPRHLVRRRGQEARLRCSPMKGHSHVYWYRQLPEEGLKFMVYLQKENIIDESGMPKERFSAEFPKEGPSILRIQQVVRGDSAAYFCASSPGQGSNEKLFFGSGTQLSVL.

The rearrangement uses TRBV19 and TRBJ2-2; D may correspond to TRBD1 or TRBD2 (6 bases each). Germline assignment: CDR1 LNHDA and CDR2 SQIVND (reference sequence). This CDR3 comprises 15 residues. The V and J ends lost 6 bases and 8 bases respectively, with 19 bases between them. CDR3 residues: CASRRGEVRSGELFF. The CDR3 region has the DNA TGTGCCAGTAGAAGGGGGGAGGTCCGGTCAGGGGAGCTGTTTTTT.

The CDR3 sequence: CASSTGLDTDTQYF. CDR3 bases: TGTGCCAGCAGCACGGGACTCGACACAGATACGCAGTATTTT. This chain connects TRBV5-6 to TRBJ2-3; TRBD2 might be the D (6 bases). The CDR3 contains 14 residues. The ends were cut back, 4 bases at V and 2 bases at J, with 11 bases in the middle. Germline V CDR1 and CDR2: SGHDT, YYEEEE.

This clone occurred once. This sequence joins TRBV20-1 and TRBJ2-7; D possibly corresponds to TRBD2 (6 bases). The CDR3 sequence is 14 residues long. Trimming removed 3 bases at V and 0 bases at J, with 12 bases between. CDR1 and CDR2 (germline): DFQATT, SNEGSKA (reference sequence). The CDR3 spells CSASRSGSSYEQYV. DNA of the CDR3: TGCAGTGCTAGTCGTAGCGGCAGCTCCTACGAGCAGTACGTC.

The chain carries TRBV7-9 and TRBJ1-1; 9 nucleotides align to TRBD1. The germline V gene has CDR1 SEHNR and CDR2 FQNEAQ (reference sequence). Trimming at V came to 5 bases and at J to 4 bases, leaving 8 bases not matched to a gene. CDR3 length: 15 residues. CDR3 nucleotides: TGTGCCAGCAGCGGACAGGGGACCATGGGCACTGAAGCTTTCTTT. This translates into CASSGQGTMGTEAFF. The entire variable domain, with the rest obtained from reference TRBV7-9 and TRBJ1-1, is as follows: DTGVSQNPRHKITKRGQNVTFRCDPISEHNRLYWYRQTLGQGPEFLTYFQNEAQLEKSRLLSDRFSAERPKGSFSTLEIQRTEQGDSAMYLCASSGQGTMGTEAFFGQGTRLTVV.

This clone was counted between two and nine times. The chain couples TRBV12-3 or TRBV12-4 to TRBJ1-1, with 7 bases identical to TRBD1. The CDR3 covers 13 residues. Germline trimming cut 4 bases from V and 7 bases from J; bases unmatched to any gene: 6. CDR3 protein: CASSSTGRGEAFF. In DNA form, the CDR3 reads TGTGCCAGCAGTTCGACAGGGCGGGGTGAAGCTTTCTTT.

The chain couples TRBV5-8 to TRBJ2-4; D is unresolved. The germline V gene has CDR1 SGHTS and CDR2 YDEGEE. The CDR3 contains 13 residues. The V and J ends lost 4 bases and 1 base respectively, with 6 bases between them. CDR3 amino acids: CASSHFAKNIQYF. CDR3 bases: TGTGCCAGCAGCCATTTTGCCAAAAACATTCAGTACTTC.

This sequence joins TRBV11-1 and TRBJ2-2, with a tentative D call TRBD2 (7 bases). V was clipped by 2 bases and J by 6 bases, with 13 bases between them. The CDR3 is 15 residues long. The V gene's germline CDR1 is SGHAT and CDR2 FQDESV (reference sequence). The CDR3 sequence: CASSLIWGGPGELFF. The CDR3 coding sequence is TGTGCCAGCAGCTTAATTTGGGGGGGCCCCGGGGAGCTGTTTTTT.

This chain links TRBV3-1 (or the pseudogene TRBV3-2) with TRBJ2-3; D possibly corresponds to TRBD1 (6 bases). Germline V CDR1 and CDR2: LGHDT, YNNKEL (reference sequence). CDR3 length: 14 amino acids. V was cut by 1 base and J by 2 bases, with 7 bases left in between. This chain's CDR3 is CASSQGTATDTQYF. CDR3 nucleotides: TGTGCCAGCAGCCAAGGGACAGCCACAGATACGCAGTATTTT.

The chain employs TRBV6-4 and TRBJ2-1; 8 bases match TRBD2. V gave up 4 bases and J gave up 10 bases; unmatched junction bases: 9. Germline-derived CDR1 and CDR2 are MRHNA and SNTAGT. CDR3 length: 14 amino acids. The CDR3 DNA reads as TGTGCCAGCAGTGCCCAGCGGGGGCCCGGCGAGCAGTTCTTC. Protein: CASSAQRGPGEQFF.

CDR3 region: CASSQARVFGELFF. CDR3 bases: TGTGCCAGCAGCCAAGCCAGGGTATTCGGGGAGCTGTTTTTT. The V call is TRBV4-2, the J call TRBJ2-2; D may be TRBD1 (5 bases). V lost 1 base, J lost 7 bases, and 10 bases lay in between. This CDR3 spans 14 amino acids. Germline CDR1 reads LGHNA; CDR2 reads YNFKEQ.

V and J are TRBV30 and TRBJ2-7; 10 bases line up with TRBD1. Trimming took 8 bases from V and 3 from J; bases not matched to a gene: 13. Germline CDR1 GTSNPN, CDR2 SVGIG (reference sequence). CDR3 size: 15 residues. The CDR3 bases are TGTGCCGGACGGGACAGGGGATCCTTAGTCTACGAGCAGTACGTC. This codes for CAGRDRGSLVYEQYV.

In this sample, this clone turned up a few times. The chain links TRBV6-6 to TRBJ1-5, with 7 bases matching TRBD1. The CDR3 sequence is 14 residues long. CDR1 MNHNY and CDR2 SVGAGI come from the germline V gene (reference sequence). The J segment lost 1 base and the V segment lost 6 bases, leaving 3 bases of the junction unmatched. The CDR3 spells CASRAGGSNQPQHF. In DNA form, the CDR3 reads TGTGCCAGCAGGGCAGGGGGAAGCAATCAGCCCCAGCATTTT.

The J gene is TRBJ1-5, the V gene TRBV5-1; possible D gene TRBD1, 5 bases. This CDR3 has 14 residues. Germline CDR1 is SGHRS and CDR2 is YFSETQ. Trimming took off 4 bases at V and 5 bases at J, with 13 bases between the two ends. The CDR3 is CASSQGTADQPQHF. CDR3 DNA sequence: TGCGCCAGCAGCCAAGGGACCGCCGATCAGCCCCAGCATTTT.

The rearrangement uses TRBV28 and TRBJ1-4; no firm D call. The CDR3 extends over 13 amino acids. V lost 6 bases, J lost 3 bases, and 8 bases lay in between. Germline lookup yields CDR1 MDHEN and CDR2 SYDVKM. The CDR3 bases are TGTGCCAGCAGGGTCCGGGCTAATGAAAAACTGTTTTTT. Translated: CASRVRANEKLFF.

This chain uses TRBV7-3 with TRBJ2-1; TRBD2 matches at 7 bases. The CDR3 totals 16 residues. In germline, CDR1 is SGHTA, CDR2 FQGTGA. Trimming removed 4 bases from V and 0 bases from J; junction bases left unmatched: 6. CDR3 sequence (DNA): TGTGCCAGCAGCTACCGAGCGGGAAACTCCTACAATGAGCAGTTCTTC. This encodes CASSYRAGNSYNEQFF.

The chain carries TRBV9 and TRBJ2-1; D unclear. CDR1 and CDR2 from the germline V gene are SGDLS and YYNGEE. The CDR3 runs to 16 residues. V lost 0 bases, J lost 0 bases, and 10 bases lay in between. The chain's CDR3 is CASSVGPGPSYNEQFF. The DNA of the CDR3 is TGTGCCAGCAGCGTAGGACCCGGCCCCTCCTACAATGAGCAGTTCTTC.

DNA for the CDR3: TGTGCCAGCAGTATTAGTTTTACGCAGTATTTT. It specifies CASSISFTQYF. The chain recombines TRBV6-6 with TRBJ2-3; the D is unclear. The germline V gene has CDR1 MNHNY and CDR2 SVGAGI (reference sequence). The CDR3 consists of 11 residues. The ends were cut back, 5 bases at V and 8 bases at J, with 8 bases in the middle.

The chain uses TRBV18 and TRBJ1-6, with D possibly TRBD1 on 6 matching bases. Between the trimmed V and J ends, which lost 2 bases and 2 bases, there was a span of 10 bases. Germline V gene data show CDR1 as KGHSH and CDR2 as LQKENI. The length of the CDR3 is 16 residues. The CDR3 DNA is TGTGCCAGCTCACCAGATGGGGACACCTATAATTCACCCCTCCACTTT. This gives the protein CASSPDGDTYNSPLHF.

CDR3 nucleotide sequence: TGCAGCGTTGATCCAGGGTGGAGTGGCTACACCTTC. Amino acid sequence: CSVDPGWSGYTF. The V and J genes are TRBV29-1 and TRBJ1-2; possible D gene TRBD1, 5 bases. Germline values: CDR1 SQVTM, CDR2 ANQGSEA. The CDR3 totals 12 residues. The ends were cut back, 3 bases at V and 7 bases at J, with 12 bases in the middle.